This TCR beta chain was captured in a study of cytomegalovirus exposure and HLA in healthy donors. The CDR3 has 16 amino acids. With 6 bases removed from V and 5 bases from J, the gap between germline ends came to 22 bases. CDR1 and CDR2 from the germline V gene are SGHTA and FQGTGA. Produced via immunoSEQ multiplex PCR; TCRdb's table is partial and in-frame only. The sample consists of about 160,000 clones, 85% to 90% of them appearing once. The sequencing input was PBMCs. The source of this sequence is a man between 18 and 29 years old in good health and CMV-seropositive. The chain is built from TRBV7-3 and TRBJ2-5, with D possibly being TRBD2 (6 bases). This chain's CDR3 is CASSSLGGVSDETQYF. The CDR3 DNA follows: TGTGCCAGCAGTTCATTGGGGGGAGTGTCTGACGAGACCCAGTACTTC. Using reference TRBV7-3 and TRBJ2-5 for the parts outside the CDR3, the full variable domain is GAGVSQTPSNKVTEKGKYVELRCDPISGHTALYWYRQSLGQGPEFLIYFQGTGAADDSGLPNDRFFAVRPEGSVSTLKIQRTERGDSAVYLCASSSLGGVSDETQYFGPGTRLLVL.